This entry features one T cell receptor beta chain sequence. Its antigen is unidentified. This sample was included in a study of cytomegalovirus exposure and HLA in healthy donors. The study, taken as a whole, reports: TCR beta V- and J-gene trimming, according to a later analysis, was linked to a missense DCLRE1C variant. Apart from CMV serostatus, no immune exposure information was available.

The study ran its PCR with 60 Vbeta and 13 Jbeta primers. The data were produced by immunoSEQ multiplex PCR, yet TCRdb's version contains in-frame clones alone and is incomplete. The sample holds roughly 26,000 clones, just under 70% seen once. The CDR3 extends over 17 amino acids. The ends lost 4 bases at V and 0 bases at J; junction bases unmatched: 11. Per germline, CDR1 SGHRS and CDR2 YFSETQ. The V gene is TRBV5-1, the J gene TRBJ1-2; 8 bases line up with TRBD1. This receptor was obtained from a woman aged 45-65 years in good health and CMV-seronegative. Sequencing was carried out using PBMCs. The CDR3 is CASSARVLTGANYGYTF. The CDR3, as DNA: TGCGCCAGCAGCGCCCGGGTGTTGACAGGGGCTAACTATGGCTACACCTTC.